These T cell receptor beta chains were read from a single sample in a study of cytomegalovirus exposure and HLA in healthy donors. Only in-frame clones appear in the TCRdb table, and some are missing; sequencing was by immunoSEQ multiplex PCR. The profile covers roughly 150,000 clones, with approximately 86% appearing a single time and around 2.4% taken by the ten largest. Sequencing used PBMCs. Receptor source: a woman aged 18-35 years in good health and CMV-seronegative. Both conserved end residues are part of each CDR3. The D gene is left open where the match is weak. Clone sizes are given selectively: once, few, many, or a class where the clone is expanded.

J: TRBJ2-7; V: TRBV4-1; size: NA; D: TRBD1; CDR3: CASKLGTGSDEQYF; DNA: TGCGCCAGCAAACTGGGGACAGGCAGCGACGAGCAGTACTTC
J: TRBJ1-2; V: TRBV25-1; size: NA; D: NA; CDR3: CASSGSTAVYGYTF; DNA: TGTGCCAGCAGTGGATCGACAGCAGTCTATGGCTACACCTTC
J: TRBJ1-2; V: TRBV19; size: NA; D: NA; CDR3: CASSLPSTESYGYTF; DNA: TGTGCCAGTAGTTTACCCTCGACAGAATCCTATGGCTACACCTTC
J: TRBJ1-5; V: TRBV27; size: NA; D: NA; CDR3: CASSSDRRVEPQHF; DNA: TGTGCCAGCAGTTCGGATCGTCGGGTTGAGCCCCAGCATTTT
J: TRBJ1-1; V: TRBV29-1; size: NA; D: NA; CDR3: CSAYMTGNTEAFF; DNA: TGCAGCGCCTATATGACAGGCAACACTGAAGCTTTCTTT
J: TRBJ2-3; V: TRBV5-4; size: NA; D: TRBD2; CDR3: CASSSHDLAGVTDTQYF; DNA: TGTGCCAGCAGCTCCCATGATCTAGCGGGGGTTACAGATACGCAGTATTTT
J: TRBJ1-4; V: TRBV5-4; size: NA; D: NA; CDR3: CASSFNNEKLFF; DNA: TGTGCCAGCAGCTTCAATAATGAAAAACTGTTTTTT
J: TRBJ2-7; V: TRBV7-2; size: NA; D: NA; CDR3: CASSLTASDSYEQYF; DNA: TGTGCCAGCAGCTTAACTGCTAGCGACTCCTACGAGCAGTACTTC
J: TRBJ1-1; V: TRBV7-2; size: NA; D: NA; CDR3: CASSLFGRDTEAFF; DNA: TGTGCCAGCAGCTTATTCGGCAGGGACACTGAAGCTTTCTTT
J: TRBJ2-2; V: TRBV9; size: NA; D: TRBD2; CDR3: CASSAGLAVRHGELFF; DNA: TGTGCCAGCAGCGCGGGACTAGCGGTCCGACACGGGGAGCTGTTTTTT
J: TRBJ2-1; V: TRBV28; size: once; D: TRBD2; CDR3: CASNRGGDNEQFF; DNA: TGTGCCAGCAACCGGGGGGGCGACAATGAGCAGTTCTTC
J: TRBJ1-3; V: TRBV5-1; size: NA; D: NA; CDR3: CASSLGSRDTIYF; DNA: TGCGCCAGCAGCTTGGGTTCCCGAGACACCATATATTTT
J: TRBJ1-3; V: TRBV5-5; size: NA; D: TRBD1; CDR3: CASFQGTGLGNTIYF; DNA: TGTGCCAGCTTCCAGGGGACAGGCCTTGGAAACACCATATATTTT
J: TRBJ1-1; V: TRBV29-1; size: NA; D: NA; CDR3: CSVEQGLSTEAFF; DNA: TGCAGCGTTGAACAGGGGTTGAGCACTGAAGCTTTCTTT
J: TRBJ2-1; V: TRBV29-1; size: NA; D: TRBD2; CDR3: CSVGMTFLAGGNNEQFF; DNA: TGCAGCGTTGGCATGACGTTTCTAGCGGGGGGGAACAATGAGCAGTTCTTC
J: TRBJ2-2; V: TRBV7-9; size: NA; D: NA; CDR3: CASSFPQGELFF; DNA: TGTGCCAGCAGCTTCCCCCAAGGGGAGCTGTTTTTT
J: TRBJ1-2; V: TRBV10-3; size: NA; D: NA; CDR3: CAIRSGDRLGYGYTF; DNA: TGTGCCATCAGGTCCGGGGATCGCCTGGGGTATGGCTACACCTTC
J: TRBJ1-2; V: TRBV28; size: few; D: NA; CDR3: CASSLGSEGGYYGYTF; DNA: TGTGCCAGCAGTTTAGGCTCGGAGGGCGGGTACTATGGCTACACCTTC
J: TRBJ2-7; V: TRBV4-3; size: NA; D: NA; CDR3: CASSPFLVGSEQYF; DNA: TGCGCCAGCAGCCCCTTTCTGGTTGGGAGCGAGCAGTACTTC
J: TRBJ1-1; V: TRBV7-8; size: NA; D: NA; CDR3: CASSLVVQGNTEAFF; DNA: TGTGCCAGCAGCTTAGTTGTTCAGGGGAACACTGAAGCTTTCTTT